A selection of T cell receptor beta chains follows, all from one sample in a study of cytomegalovirus exposure and HLA in healthy donors. Produced via immunoSEQ multiplex PCR; TCRdb's table is partial and in-frame only. The sample features 110,000 to 150,000 clones, with less than 3.5% in its top ten. The sample taken for sequencing was PBMCs. Receptors originate from a man aged 35-49 years in good health and CMV-seronegative. Each CDR3 is given with its conserved first and last residue.

v_call: TRBV6-5
j_call: TRBJ2-1
cdr3_aa: CASRLAGVSEQFF

v_call: TRBV6-6
j_call: TRBJ2-2
cdr3_aa: CASSLTGGASGELFF

v_call: TRBV15
j_call: TRBJ1-3
cdr3_aa: CATSRDPGSGNTIYF

v_call: TRBV10-3
j_call: TRBJ2-7
cdr3_aa: CAIGPGQTKNYEQYF

v_call: TRBV5-4
j_call: TRBJ2-5
cdr3_aa: CASSLGGQKQETQYF

v_call: TRBV12-5
j_call: TRBJ2-3
cdr3_aa: CASGLVSEAGVSFDTQYF

v_call: TRBV7-8
j_call: TRBJ2-4
cdr3_aa: CASSPITGLMAKNIQYF

v_call: TRBV13
j_call: TRBJ2-7
cdr3_aa: CASGNPGGEDYEQYF

v_call: TRBV6-1
j_call: TRBJ2-3
cdr3_aa: CASCRQGTDTQYF

v_call: TRBV9
j_call: TRBJ2-5
cdr3_aa: CASSGSGGRAETQYF

v_call: TRBV12-5
j_call: TRBJ2-1
cdr3_aa: CASGSAYDGQEDEQFF

v_call: TRBV14
j_call: TRBJ1-1
cdr3_aa: CASSQDGTGTAFF

v_call: TRBV2
j_call: TRBJ2-2
cdr3_aa: CASSSSRGVAGVTGELFF

v_call: TRBV9
j_call: TRBJ2-1
cdr3_aa: CASSLQGAHNEQFF

v_call: TRBV7-2
j_call: TRBJ1-5
cdr3_aa: CASSLALRTYSNQPQHF

v_call: TRBV20-1
j_call: TRBJ2-3
cdr3_aa: CSAGGKDTQYF

v_call: TRBV11-2
j_call: TRBJ2-2
cdr3_aa: CASSLPSGGFGTGELFF

v_call: TRBV11-2
j_call: TRBJ2-1
cdr3_aa: CASSFAGVNNEQFF

v_call: TRBV27
j_call: TRBJ1-5
cdr3_aa: CASSVGSGAYQPQHF

v_call: TRBV11-2
j_call: TRBJ2-7
cdr3_aa: CASSTAGTGVGEQYF

v_call: TRBV2
j_call: TRBJ1-5
cdr3_aa: CASSRTGGSNQPQHF

v_call: TRBV2
j_call: TRBJ2-5
cdr3_aa: CASSGGTGQETQYF

v_call: TRBV7-3
j_call: TRBJ2-3
cdr3_aa: CASSLSGQGSHTQYF

v_call: TRBV2
j_call: TRBJ2-7
cdr3_aa: CASSVAVGNSYEQYF

v_call: TRBV6-6
j_call: TRBJ1-2
cdr3_aa: CASSPQGSSYGYTF

v_call: TRBV5-1
j_call: TRBJ2-3
cdr3_aa: CACGPGGGTDTQYF